This TCR beta chain was recovered during a study of T-cell memory formation after mild COVID-19. Using its own MiXCR run on the 5' RACE reads, TCRdb lists one record per CDR3 protein. Of roughly 480,000 distinct CDR3 sequences in the sample, about 23% were seen once. Sequenced input: PBMCs or a T cell subset sorted from them (not recorded which). The TCR comes from an adult woman who had mild COVID-19 (a few samples of this study predate the infection). Cell type and time point are not known.

CDR3 amino acids: CASSTTGFSGEKLFF. The CDR3 nucleotides read TGTGCCAGCAGCACGACAGGGTTTAGTGGTGAAAAACTGTTTTTT. The rearrangement links TRBV12-3 or TRBV12-4 to TRBJ1-4, with TRBD1 matching 7 bases. V gave up 6 bases and J gave up 7 bases; unmatched junction bases: 11. The CDR3 sequence is 15 residues long.